This T cell receptor (beta chain) was captured by sequencing in a study of T cell repertoires in cytomegalovirus infection (dated by TCRdb to the late 2010s). At the level of the whole study: Alongside well-studied HLA-B-restricted epitopes, the peptide stimulations were aimed at recently identified HLA-C-restricted CMV epitopes, whose presentation resists viral immunomodulation. The HLA type of each donor mattered for the analysis, because public TCR beta signatures pointed to carriage of CMV infection along with the matching HLA type. Here is what the overall study found, with its caveats: In both this cohort and an independent roughly 400-donor cohort, the cumulative frequency of public TCR beta family members distinguished carriers of CMV infection plus the relevant HLA type. In the ex vivo response, HLA-C-restricted CMV-specific TCR beta clonotypes were dominant, and in two of eight donors the single most frequent clonotype came from this HLA-C-restricted group.

A word on this clonotype: Which antigen it targets is not known. No clone much larger than this one lies a single base away; base qualities are absent.

This specimen's treatment or condition label, per the study, means: in vitro stimulation with specific CMV peptide epitopes to enrich CMV-specific T cells. Sequencing relied on an Illumina HiSeq 1500. TCRdb redid the processing of the public reads, applying fastp at Q25 and MiXCR, and retained in-frame beta chains. CDR3 protein duplicates are merged, each entry listing the most common genes and DNA. The sample records tens of thousands of distinct CDR3 sequences, approximately 30% of which are singletons. Roughly three fifths of the sample goes to the ten largest clones. The CDR3 numbers 17 residues from cysteine through phenylalanine. Just the 51-base CDR3 DNA is kept, in frame starting at base 1. V is pruned by 5 bases and J by 0 bases, leaving 10 bases of the junction without a gene match.

The receptor was isolated from a human donor in good health (CMV status not recorded). Some clones in this sample may be carry-over from other donors' samples. Material: CD8+ T cells from cultured PBMCs, obtained from culture after CMV antigen stimulation. The sequence joins TRBV7-1 to TRBJ2-3, with 8 junctional bases fitting TRBD1. TRBV7-1 is an ORF, with its function uncertain. The CDR3 protein sequence reads: CASSPETGAFSTDTQYF. DNA sequence: TGTGCCAGCAGCCCCGAGACAGGGGCCTTTAGCACAGATACGCAGTATTTT.